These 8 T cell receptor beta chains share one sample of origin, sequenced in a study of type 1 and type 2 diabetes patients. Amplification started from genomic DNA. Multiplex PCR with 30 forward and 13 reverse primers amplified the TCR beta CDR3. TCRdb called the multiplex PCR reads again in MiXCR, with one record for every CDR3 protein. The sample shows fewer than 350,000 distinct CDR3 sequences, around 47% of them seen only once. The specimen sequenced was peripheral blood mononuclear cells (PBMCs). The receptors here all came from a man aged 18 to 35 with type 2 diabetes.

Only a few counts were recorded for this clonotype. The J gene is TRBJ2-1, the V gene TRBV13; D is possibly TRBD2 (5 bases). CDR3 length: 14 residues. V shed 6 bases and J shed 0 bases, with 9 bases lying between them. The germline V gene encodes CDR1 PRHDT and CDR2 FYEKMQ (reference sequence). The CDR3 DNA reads TGTGCCAGCAGTCGAGCGGTCTCCTACAATGAGCAGTTCTTC. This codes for CASSRAVSYNEQFF. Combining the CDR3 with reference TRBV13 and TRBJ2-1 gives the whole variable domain AAGVIQSPRHLIKEKRETATLKCYPIPRHDTVYWYQQGPGQDPQFLISFYEKMQSDKGSIPDRFSAQQFSDYHSELNMSSLELGDSALYFCASSRAVSYNEQFFGPGTRLTVL.

The CDR3 DNA follows: TGTGCCAGCAGCTTAGGTGGGGATTCACCCCTCCACTTT. Translation: CASSLGGDSPLHF. The chain combines TRBV7-3 with TRBJ1-6; unclear D gene. CDR3 length: 13 residues. Deletions cut 2 bases from V and 8 bases from J, with 7 bases between. Germline CDR1 SGHTA, CDR2 FQGTGA.

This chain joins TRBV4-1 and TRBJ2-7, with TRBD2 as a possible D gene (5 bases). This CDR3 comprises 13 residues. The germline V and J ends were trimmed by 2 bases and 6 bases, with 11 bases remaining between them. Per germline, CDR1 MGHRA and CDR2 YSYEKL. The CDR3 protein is CASSQRPEGEQYF. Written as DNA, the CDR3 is TGCGCCAGCAGCCAACGCCCCGAGGGCGAGCAGTACTTC.

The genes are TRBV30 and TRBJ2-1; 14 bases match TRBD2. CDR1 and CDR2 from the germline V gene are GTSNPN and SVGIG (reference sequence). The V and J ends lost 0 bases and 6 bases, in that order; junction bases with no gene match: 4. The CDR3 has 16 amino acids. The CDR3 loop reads CAWSVVGLAGVNEQFF. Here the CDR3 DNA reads TGTGCCTGGAGTGTAGTGGGACTAGCGGGAGTCAATGAGCAGTTCTTC. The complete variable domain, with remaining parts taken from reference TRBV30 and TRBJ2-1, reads SQTIHQWPATLVQPVGSPLSLECTVEGTSNPNLYWYRQAAGRGLQLLFYSVGIGQISSEVPQNLSASRPQDRQFILSSKKLLLSDSGFYLCAWSVVGLAGVNEQFFGPGTRLTVL.

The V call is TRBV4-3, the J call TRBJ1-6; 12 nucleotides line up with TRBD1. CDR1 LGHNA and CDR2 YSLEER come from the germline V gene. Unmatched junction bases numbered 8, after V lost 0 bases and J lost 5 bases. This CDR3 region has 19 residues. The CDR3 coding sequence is TGCGCCAGCAGCCAAGATCTGTCGGGACAGGGGGCTAATAATTCACCCCTCCACTTT. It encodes CASSQDLSGQGANNSPLHF.

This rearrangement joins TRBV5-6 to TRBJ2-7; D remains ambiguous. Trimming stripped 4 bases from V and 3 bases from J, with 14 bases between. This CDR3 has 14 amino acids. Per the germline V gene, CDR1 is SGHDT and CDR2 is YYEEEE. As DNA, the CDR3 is TGTGCCAGCAGCATACTGGAAAATGTCTACGAGCAGTACTTC. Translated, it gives CASSILENVYEQYF.

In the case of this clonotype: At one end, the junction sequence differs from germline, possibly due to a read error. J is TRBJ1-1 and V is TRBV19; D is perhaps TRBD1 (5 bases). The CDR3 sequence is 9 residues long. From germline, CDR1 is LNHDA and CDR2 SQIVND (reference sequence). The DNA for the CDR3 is TGTGCCAGTAGTCCTAGTTGGGGGTTT. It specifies CASSPSWGF.

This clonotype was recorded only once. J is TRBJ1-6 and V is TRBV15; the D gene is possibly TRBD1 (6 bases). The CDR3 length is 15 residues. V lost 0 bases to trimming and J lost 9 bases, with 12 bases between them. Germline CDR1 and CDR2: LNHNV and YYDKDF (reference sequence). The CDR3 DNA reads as TGTGCCACCAGCAGAGATCAGGGGCCAATTTCACCCCTCCACTTT. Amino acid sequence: CATSRDQGPISPLHF.